This record covers a single TCR beta chain. What antigen it recognizes has not been identified. Base qualities are not provided; no much larger clone lies one nucleotide away. The cohort consisted of hundreds of healthy bone marrow donors. All cohort members were sampled while nominally healthy, although unrecorded immune exposures were likely present. The donor was CMV seropositive and was included in the group of 300 or so seropositive cohort members. A peripheral blood sample was provided by each donor, and peripheral blood mononuclear cells were used for TCR beta sequencing. The Qiagen DNeasy Blood Extraction Kit was used to extract genomic DNA from the blood cell samples. This specimen belongs to a study of cytomegalovirus exposure and HLA in healthy donors (dated by TCRdb to about 2017). A note on the overall study: An earlier analysis of several hundred of the donors reported 250 to 350 Gb of sequence data and 117 million unique TCR beta sequences from roughly 200 million T cells. An early release covering about 600 HLA-typed donors comprised approximately 290 gigabases of sequencing data and around 85 million unique TCR sequences. Of the roughly 400 genotyped donors, about 84% fell in the genetic ancestry cluster associated with self-reported Caucasian donors. The study aimed to test whether cataloging public T cell receptors could reveal signatures of past pathogen exposure. Using immunosequencing, the study profiled T cell repertoires from 550 to 750 subjects and related those repertoires to cytomegalovirus serostatus. A separate validation cohort of 100 to 150 different subjects was used in addition to the 666-subject first cohort. To predict cytomegalovirus infection status, the study combined high-throughput TCR immunosequencing, statistical association of individual TCRs with disease status, and machine learning. In a later analysis, previously published TCR beta repertoires from roughly 710 donors were re-analyzed and high-resolution HLA genotyping was added so that TCR occurrence patterns could be studied. The later analysis used no new phenotypic data to find candidate immune exposures, relying instead on TCR beta sequences and their occurrence across donors. In an earlier analysis of 500 to 650 of the donors, high-throughput TCR beta sequencing was used to judge whether each TCR beta V gene segment behaved as functional or pseudogenic. Alongside the repertoire data, information on donor age, sex, ethnicity and CMV serostatus was compiled. Genome-wide SNP genotypes for about 60% of the roughly 670 donors were used in a later genetic analysis, which treated that subset as a discovery cohort. Every repertoire in the discovery cohort had been generated on one and the same sequencing platform. Class I and class II HLA loci were covered by the typing at four-digit resolution. The number of donors typed differed by locus, with about 629-640 for A, B, C, DRB1 and DQB1, more than 500 for DQA1, about 610 for DPA1, and approximately 470 for DPB1. About five DR-DQ haplotypes were handled as single units for association and clustering, since linkage in the cohort was strong. Across 300 to 400 genotyped donors of the cohort, an average of about 240,000 unique TCR beta nucleotide sequences per donor were sequenced, and 15% to 20% of those sequences were non-productive.

General conclusions and limits of the study: A further reported finding was that TCR beta sequences accurately predicted the HLA-A and HLA-B alleles for most subjects in the first cohort. Three of the identified cytomegalovirus-associated TCR beta chains were confirmed in vitro to be specific for cytomegalovirus antigens. A total of fewer than 200 TCR beta chains were listed by the study as associated with cytomegalovirus. In a later analysis, HLA-associated TCR beta chains showed more clonal expansion and lower generation probabilities than non-associated chains that were equally common. A later analysis found that most CMV-associated TCR beta chains appeared HLA-restricted, with HLA associations seemingly driven largely by CMV exposure. Presence/absence analyses assumed roughly uniform sequencing depth across donors, an assumption that may not hold. Correlated functional status among segregating V segments might reflect linkage disequilibrium, but an unknown experimental factor could not be ruled out. A later genetic analysis associated a missense DCLRE1C variant with V-gene and J-gene trimming of TCR beta chains, and an independent cohort replicated the association. The authors suggested that the approach could potentially be generalized to other disease states and immunological phenotypes. This cohort had only TCR beta chains sequenced, and the lack of alpha or paired-chain data limited which features could be detected. A cluster of highly shared sequence variants was judged likely to be a technical artifact of the sequencing pipeline. Because HLA typing was missing for some donors at each locus, association tests included only the typed subset. According to a later analysis, parvovirus B19, influenza, CMV and Epstein-Barr virus appeared linked to several top co-occurrence clusters. Immune exposure information for the cohort was limited to CMV serostatus. A later genetic analysis reported fewer N-insertions in productive TCRs among donors in an Asian-associated ancestry cluster than the roughly 700-donor mean. Around 16 rarely observed V segments, including chromosome 9 orphons, were excluded from the earlier analysis of a few hundred of the donors because counts were too low. In a later analysis, around 15,000 TCR beta sequences were associated with specific HLA alleles at a false discovery rate of 0.05. When HLA alleles, especially DR and DQ, strongly co-occurred, attributing TCR associations to individual alleles was difficult. Because the 87-base-pair reads could not distinguish some IMGT-functional V segments, including TRBV6-2 and TRBV6-3, those segments were excluded. In both the original and validation cohorts, the classifier was reported to diagnose cytomegalovirus status with high specificity and sensitivity. In a later analysis, TCR association rates were found to vary across HLA loci, with the most associated TCRs seen for DRB1 alleles and the fewest for HLA-C alleles. While some public TCRs were present in many individuals, most TCR sequences turned up only very rarely across donors. In an earlier analysis of about 600 of the donors, most TCR beta V segments appeared in productive rearrangements about 87% or about 30% of the time, broadly matching IMGT annotations.

From cysteine to phenylalanine, the CDR3 is 15 amino acids long. Only the CDR3 portion is preserved as DNA: 45 bases, with reading frame beginning at the first base. The germline V gene (reference sequence) yields SGHAT for CDR1 and FQDESV for CDR2. Deletion took 1 base off V and 3 bases off J, with a span of 10 bases between the germline ends. Libraries came from the immunoSEQ multiplex PCR assay. A mixture of 60 forward primers for TCR Vbeta segments and 13 reverse primers for TCR Jbeta segments was used in the multiplex PCR. Amplification of the CDR3 region of rearranged TCR beta genes was performed with a multiplex PCR assay on genomic DNA. On the Illumina HiSeq System, the amplified TCR beta libraries were sequenced as 87-base-pair reads. On the authors' methods: A later analysis counted about 80 million unique TCR beta chains across the 666 repertoires, and some 11 million of these chains were shared by at least two donors. Raw reads were error-corrected and collapsed into unique sequences by a nearest-neighbor algorithm in which closely related sequences were merged to remove PCR and sequencing errors. To assign V, D and J gene segments, CDR3 sequences were aligned to IMGT reference sequences. For a sequence to be retained, at least a six-nucleotide match to both a V gene segment and a J gene segment was required. Rearrangements were classified as productive when the CDR3 lacked stop codons and remained in frame with V and J, and all other rearrangements were classified as non-productive. Following IMGT convention, CDR3 was defined as the stretch from the second conserved V-encoded cysteine to the conserved J-encoded phenylalanine. The earlier analysis of about 640 of the donors excluded any sequence lacking an unambiguous match to a single V gene segment. In an earlier analysis of some 590 of the donors, V segments were called functional above 56.7% productive rearrangements and were called segregating when the between-donor standard deviation exceeded 5%. A statistical classification framework was developed to diagnose cytomegalovirus status using the catalog of TCR beta chain sequences. V and J gene assignment, in a later analysis, came from comparing TCR nucleotide sequences with IMGT/GENE-DB human TR gene sequences. A later analysis assigned CDR3 sequences and most-parsimonious VDJ recombination scenarios with the TCRdist pipeline. In a later analysis, every TCR beta chain was defined by the combination of its CDR3 amino acid sequence and its V-gene family, and reads without a unique V-gene family were dropped. A later analysis removed 600 or so highly shared, low-generation-probability nucleotide sequences to deal with suspected cross-contamination and a sequencing artifact. For each public chain, a later analysis derived a clonal expansion index from normalized ranks of inferred template counts within each repertoire. In a later analysis, generation probabilities were computed with a VDJ recombination model fitted to out-of-frame rearrangements, and the resulting probabilities were checked against IGoR. A later analysis scored TCR-TCR, TCR-HLA and TCR-CMV co-occurrence with hypergeometric tests, applying a repertoire-size bias correction to TCR pairs. False discovery rates were estimated in a later analysis by permuting HLA or CMV assignments 20 times. In a later analysis, co-occurring TCRs were grouped using DBSCAN, and TCRdist sequence similarity was added for clustering within HLA-allele-positive subsets. Co-occurrence clustering excluded repertoires with fewer than 30,000 or more than 120,000 public chains, plus five with anomalous nucleotide sharing. Drawn from immuneACCESS, this table holds only the in-frame rearrangements with V and J called that TCRdb kept. Clones are partly lost; checked studies trace under half to an unresolved V gene and leave the rest unexplained. V and J calls and clone size follow that table, whereas D and trimming were derived from the DNA. This sample has about 140,000 clones in its table, and around 10% of those were observed once. More than 6.5% of the sample rests with the top ten.

The sequenced sample consisted of PBMCs. The TCR was taken from a middle-aged woman in good health and CMV-seropositive. The V and J segments used are TRBV11-1 and TRBJ2-1; the D gene is perhaps TRBD1, on 6 matching bases. The CDR3 loop reads CASSLGTEGYNEQFF. The DNA reads TGTGCCAGCAGCTTAGGGACAGAGGGCTACAATGAGCAGTTCTTC.